This TCR beta chain was documented in a study of response to subunit inactivated influenza vaccine. On this clonotype: As yet, its antigen is unknown.

TCRdb re-derived calls from the RT-PCR reads in MiXCR, one entry per CDR3 protein. The data contain around 480,000 distinct CDR3 sequences, 16% of them seen just once; the ten biggest clones take up approximately 3%. Notes on the study in general: With each seasonal influenza vaccination, the authors suggested, few new T cells are recruited.

The CDR3 covers 15 residues. In germline, CDR1 is MDHEN, CDR2 SYDVKM. Trimming shortened V by 2 bases and J by 2 bases, and 13 bases separated the two germline ends. The sequences come from CD4+ T cells sorted from PBMCs, collected around 25 months after vaccination. The sequence was obtained from a man between 50 and 70 years old who received an inactivated influenza vaccine. The V gene is TRBV28, the J gene TRBJ2-7; no clear D. CDR3 sequence reads: CASSLREFKAYEQYF. The CDR3 DNA sequence: TGTGCCAGCAGTTTAAGAGAATTCAAGGCCTACGAGCAGTACTTC.